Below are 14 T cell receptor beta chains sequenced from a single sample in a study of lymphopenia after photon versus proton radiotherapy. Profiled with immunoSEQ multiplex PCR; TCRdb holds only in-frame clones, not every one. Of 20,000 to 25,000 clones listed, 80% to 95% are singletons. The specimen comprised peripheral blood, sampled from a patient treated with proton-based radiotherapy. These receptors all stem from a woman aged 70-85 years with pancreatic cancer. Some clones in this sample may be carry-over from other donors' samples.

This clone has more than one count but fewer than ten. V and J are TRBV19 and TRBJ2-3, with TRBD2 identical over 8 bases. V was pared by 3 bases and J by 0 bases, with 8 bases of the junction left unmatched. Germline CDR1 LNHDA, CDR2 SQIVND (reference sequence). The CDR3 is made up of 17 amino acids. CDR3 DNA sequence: TGTGCCAGTAGTATCTTTCCGGGACTAGAAAGCACAGATACGCAGTATTTT. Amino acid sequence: CASSIFPGLESTDTQYF.

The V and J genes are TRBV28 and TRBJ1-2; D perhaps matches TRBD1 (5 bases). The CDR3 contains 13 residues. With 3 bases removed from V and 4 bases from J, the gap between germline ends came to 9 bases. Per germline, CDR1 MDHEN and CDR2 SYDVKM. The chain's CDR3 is CASSLGGAYGYTF. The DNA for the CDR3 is TGTGCCAGCAGTTTGGGGGGAGCCTATGGCTACACCTTC.

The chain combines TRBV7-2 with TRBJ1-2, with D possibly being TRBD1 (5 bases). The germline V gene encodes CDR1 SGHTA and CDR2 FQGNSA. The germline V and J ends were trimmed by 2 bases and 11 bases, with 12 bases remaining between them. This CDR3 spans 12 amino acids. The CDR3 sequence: CASSLQGSGYTF. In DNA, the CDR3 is TGTGCCAGCAGCTTACAGGGTTCGGGTTACACCTTC.

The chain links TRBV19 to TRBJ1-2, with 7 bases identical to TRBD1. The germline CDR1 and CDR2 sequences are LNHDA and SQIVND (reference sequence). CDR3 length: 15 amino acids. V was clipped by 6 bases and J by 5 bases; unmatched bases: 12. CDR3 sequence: CASSGPPGQKYGYTF. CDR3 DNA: TGTGCCAGTAGCGGGCCTCCGGGACAGAAATATGGCTACACCTTC.

The CDR3 spells CASSLDQGLAGETQYF. Written as DNA, the CDR3 is TGCGCCAGCAGCTTGGACCAGGGACTAGCTGGTGAGACCCAGTACTTC. V is TRBV5-1 and J is TRBJ2-5, with 9 bases matching TRBD2. The V segment lost 0 bases and the J segment 5 bases; nucleotides outside the gene matches: 8. Germline V gene sequence: CDR1 SGHRS, CDR2 YFSETQ. The CDR3 runs to 16 residues.

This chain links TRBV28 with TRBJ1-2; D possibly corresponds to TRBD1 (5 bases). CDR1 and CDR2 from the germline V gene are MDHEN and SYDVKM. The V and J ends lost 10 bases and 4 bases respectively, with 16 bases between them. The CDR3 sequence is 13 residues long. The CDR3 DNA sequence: TGTGCCACCCCAGGGACTGTGGGCTATGGCTACACCTTC. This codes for CATPGTVGYGYTF.

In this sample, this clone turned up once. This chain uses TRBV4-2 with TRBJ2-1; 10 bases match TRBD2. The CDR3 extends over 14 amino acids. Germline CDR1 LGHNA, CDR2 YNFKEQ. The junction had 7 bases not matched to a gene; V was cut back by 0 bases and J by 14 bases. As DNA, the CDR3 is TGTGCCAGCAGCCAAGAGTCTGCTAGCGGGAGCAAGTTCTTC. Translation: CASSQESASGSKFF.

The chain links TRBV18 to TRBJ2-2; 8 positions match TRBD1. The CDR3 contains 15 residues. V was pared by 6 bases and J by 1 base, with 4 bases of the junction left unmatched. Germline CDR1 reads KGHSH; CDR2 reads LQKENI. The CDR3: CASSPGTGNTGELFF. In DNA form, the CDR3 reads TGTGCCAGCTCTCCCGGGACAGGGAACACCGGGGAGCTGTTTTTT.

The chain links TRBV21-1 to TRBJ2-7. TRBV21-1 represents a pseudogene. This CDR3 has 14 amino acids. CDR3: CASSKPREPYEQYF. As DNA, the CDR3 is TGTGCCAGCAGCAAACCCAGGGAGCCCTACGAGCAGTACTTC.

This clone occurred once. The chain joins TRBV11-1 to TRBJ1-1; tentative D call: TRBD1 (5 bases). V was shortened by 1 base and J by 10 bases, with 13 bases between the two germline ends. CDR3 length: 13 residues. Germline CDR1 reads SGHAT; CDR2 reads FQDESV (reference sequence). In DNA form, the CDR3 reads TGTGCCAGCAGCTTAGACAAGGGGAGCGGAGCTTTCTTT. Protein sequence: CASSLDKGSGAFF. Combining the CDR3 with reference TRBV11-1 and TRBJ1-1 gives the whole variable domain EAEVAQSPRYKITEKSQAVAFWCDPISGHATLYWYRQILGQGPELLVQFQDESVVDDSQLPKDRFSAERLKGVDSTLKIQPAELGDSAMYLCASSLDKGSGAFFGQGTRLTVV.

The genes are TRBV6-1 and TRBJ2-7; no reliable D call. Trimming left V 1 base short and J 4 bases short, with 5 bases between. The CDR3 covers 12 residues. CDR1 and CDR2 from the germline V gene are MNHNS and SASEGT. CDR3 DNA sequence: TGTGCCAGCAGTGAAGGCTGGTACGAGCAGTACTTC. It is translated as CASSEGWYEQYF.

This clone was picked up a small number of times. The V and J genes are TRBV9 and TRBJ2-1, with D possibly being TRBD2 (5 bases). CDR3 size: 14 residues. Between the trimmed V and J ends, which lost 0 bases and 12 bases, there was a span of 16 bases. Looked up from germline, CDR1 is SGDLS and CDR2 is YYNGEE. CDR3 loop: CASSVAASPVGQFF. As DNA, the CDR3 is TGTGCCAGCAGCGTAGCCGCTAGCCCTGTGGGGCAGTTCTTC.

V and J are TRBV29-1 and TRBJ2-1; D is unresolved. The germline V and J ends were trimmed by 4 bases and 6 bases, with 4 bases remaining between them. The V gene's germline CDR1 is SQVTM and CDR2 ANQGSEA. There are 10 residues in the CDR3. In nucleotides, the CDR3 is TGCAGCGTTGGCAGCAATGAGCAGTTCTTC. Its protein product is CSVGSNEQFF.

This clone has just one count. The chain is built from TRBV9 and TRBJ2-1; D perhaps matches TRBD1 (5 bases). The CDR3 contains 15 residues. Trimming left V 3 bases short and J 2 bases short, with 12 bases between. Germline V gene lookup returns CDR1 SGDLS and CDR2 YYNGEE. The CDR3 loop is CASSAPDITYNEQFF. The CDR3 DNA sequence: TGTGCCAGCAGCGCGCCGGACATAACCTACAATGAGCAGTTCTTC. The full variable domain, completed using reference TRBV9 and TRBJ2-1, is DSGVTQTPKHLITATGQRVTLRCSPRSGDLSVYWYQQSLDQGLQFLIQYYNGEERAKGNILERFSAQQFPDLHSELNLSSLELGDSALYFCASSAPDITYNEQFFGPGTRLTVL.